This T cell receptor beta chain was sequenced in a study of shared clonotypes between healthy human individuals. Study results and limitations: Among donors, sharing of clonotypes was expected to be affected by sequencing depth.

The CDR3 length is 16 residues. Germline loops: CDR1 SQVTM, CDR2 ANQGSEA. V shed 7 bases and J 2 bases; nucleotides not matched to a gene: 9. The naive CD8 subset, CD45RO-negative cells positively selected for CCR7, excluded terminally differentiated effector memory CD45RA+ cells. Donors, without exception, were Caucasian adults residing in Nashville, Tennessee. The table came from immunoSEQ multiplex PCR; TCRdb's copy has only in-frame clones and leaves some out. This table has about 750,000 clones, 92% appearing once. On this clone: Its antigen is currently unknown.

The V and J genes are TRBV29-1 and TRBJ2-7; TRBD2 aligns across 15 bases. The TCR comes from a man aged 30 to 39 in good health. Sequencing input: naive CD8+ T cells sorted from blood. The CDR3 loop reads CSAGGGLAGGPYEQYF. DNA for the CDR3: TGCAGCGCCGGAGGGGGACTAGCGGGAGGACCCTACGAGCAGTACTTC.